This entry concerns a single TCR beta chain. As yet, its antigen is unknown. The data were produced by immunoSEQ multiplex PCR, yet TCRdb's version contains in-frame clones alone and is incomplete. This table holds about 51,000 clones, less than 90% found once. Thawed unstimulated PBMCs were FACS-sorted by CD3, CD4 and CD8 into two populations. The data were taken from a study of T cell clones after liver transplantation. Study-level information: Three of the eight recipients were HCV-positive; the rest had non-autoimmune, non-viral transplant indications.

Between the trimmed V and J ends, which lost 1 base and 6 bases, there was a span of 12 bases. Germline CDR1 is SEHNR and CDR2 is FQNEAQ (reference sequence). The CDR3 runs 15 residues. General study results and limits: Post-transplant time points were not standardized, so conclusions are preliminary.

Sequencing used CD8+ T cells from blood, obtained 12 months after liver transplant. This sequence originates from a human patient who received a liver transplant. These T cells may partly come from the graft donor. The J gene is TRBJ1-4, the V gene TRBV7-9, with D possibly TRBD1 on 5 matching bases. Here the CDR3 reads CASSLEQDPYEKLFF. In DNA, the CDR3 is TGTGCCAGCAGCTTAGAACAGGACCCTTATGAAAAACTGTTTTTT.